This record covers a single T cell receptor (beta chain). Its target is not known. The data were produced by immunoSEQ multiplex PCR, yet TCRdb's version contains in-frame clones alone and is incomplete. The profile shows more than 85,000 clones, around nine tenths of them singletons. The data belong to a study of T cell responses to AZD1222 COVID-19 vaccine. Whole-study context: Analyses pooled second doses at about 4 or about 12 weeks. Findings of the study overall: As reported, nearly half of all spike-specific TCRs target variant regions that are unmutated. Among vaccine-associated CD4 TCRs, coverage spanned spike, with dominance at 160-218 and 743-854. Donors, mostly white British, included more females; clonal diversity was possibly underestimated.

Specimen: peripheral blood, collected on day 0 of AZD1222 vaccination. The TCR comes from an adult in good health.

The CDR3 bases are TGTGCCAGTAGTCACAGGGGTCAGGGAGGAAAACTGTTTTTT. It translates to CASSHRGQGGKLFF. This chain joins TRBV19 and TRBJ1-4; 7 bases are shared with TRBD1. The CDR3 has 14 residues. Trimming at V came to 5 bases and at J to 10 bases, leaving 10 bases not matched to a gene. Looked up from germline, CDR1 is LNHDA and CDR2 is SQIVND (reference sequence).